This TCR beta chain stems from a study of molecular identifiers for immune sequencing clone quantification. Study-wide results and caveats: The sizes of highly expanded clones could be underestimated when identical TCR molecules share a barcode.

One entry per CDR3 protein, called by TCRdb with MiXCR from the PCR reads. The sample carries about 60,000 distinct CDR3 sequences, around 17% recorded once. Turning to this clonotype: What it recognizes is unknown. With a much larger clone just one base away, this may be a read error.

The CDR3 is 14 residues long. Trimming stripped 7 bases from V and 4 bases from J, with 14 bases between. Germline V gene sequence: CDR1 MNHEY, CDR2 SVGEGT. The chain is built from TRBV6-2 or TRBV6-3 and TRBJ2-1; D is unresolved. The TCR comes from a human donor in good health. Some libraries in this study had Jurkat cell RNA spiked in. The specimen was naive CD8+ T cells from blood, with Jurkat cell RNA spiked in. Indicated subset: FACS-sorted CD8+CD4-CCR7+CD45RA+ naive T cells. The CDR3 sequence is CASKAYNSYNEQFF. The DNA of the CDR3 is TGTGCCAGCAAGGCGTATAACTCATACAATGAGCAGTTCTTC.